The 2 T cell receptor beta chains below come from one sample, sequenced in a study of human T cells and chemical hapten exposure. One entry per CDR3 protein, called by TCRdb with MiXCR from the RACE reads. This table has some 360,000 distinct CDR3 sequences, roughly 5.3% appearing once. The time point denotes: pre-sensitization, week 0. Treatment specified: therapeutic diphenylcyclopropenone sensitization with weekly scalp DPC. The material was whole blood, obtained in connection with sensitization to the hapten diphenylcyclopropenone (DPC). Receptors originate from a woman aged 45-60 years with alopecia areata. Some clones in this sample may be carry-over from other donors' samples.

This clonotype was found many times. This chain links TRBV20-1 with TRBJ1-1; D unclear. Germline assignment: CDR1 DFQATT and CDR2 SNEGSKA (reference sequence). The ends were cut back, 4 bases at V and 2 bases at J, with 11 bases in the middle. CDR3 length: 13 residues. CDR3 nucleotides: TGCAGTGCTATTTCGACACTTAACACTGAAGCTTTCTTT. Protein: CSAISTLNTEAFF.

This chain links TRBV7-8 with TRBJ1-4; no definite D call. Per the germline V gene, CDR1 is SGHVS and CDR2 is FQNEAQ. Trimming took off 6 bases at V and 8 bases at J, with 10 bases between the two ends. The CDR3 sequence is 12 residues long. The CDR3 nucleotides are TGTGCCAGCAGAAAAGGGTACGAAAAACTGTTTTTT. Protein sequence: CASRKGYEKLFF.